Sequencing of this T cell receptor beta chain was carried out in a study of T-cell reconstitution after alpha-beta-depleted transplantation in children. Preparation of the TCRbeta library involved a method that used unique molecular identifiers. From the PCR reads, TCRdb called clonotypes with MiXCR, one entry per CDR3 protein. Seen here are hundreds of thousands of distinct CDR3 sequences, 23% observed once, and the top ten hold 14%. Germline V lookup: CDR1 MGHRA, CDR2 YSYEKL. The CDR3 runs to 19 residues. Trimming left V 0 bases short and J 3 bases short, with 24 bases between. This sequence joins TRBV4-1 and TRBJ2-7; possibly TRBD1 for D (6 bases). This clonotype was sampled from a boy younger than two who had a stem cell transplant for acute myeloid leukemia, so the T cells may come from the graft donor. The sample here was PBMCs, mostly from graft donor cells, taken 360 days after TCRalphabeta/CD19-depleted stem cell transplant. CDR3 residues: CASSQDLGARDIRIYEQYF. The CDR3 nucleotides are TGCGCCAGCAGCCAAGATTTGGGGGCCCGGGACATAAGGATCTACGAGCAGTACTTC.